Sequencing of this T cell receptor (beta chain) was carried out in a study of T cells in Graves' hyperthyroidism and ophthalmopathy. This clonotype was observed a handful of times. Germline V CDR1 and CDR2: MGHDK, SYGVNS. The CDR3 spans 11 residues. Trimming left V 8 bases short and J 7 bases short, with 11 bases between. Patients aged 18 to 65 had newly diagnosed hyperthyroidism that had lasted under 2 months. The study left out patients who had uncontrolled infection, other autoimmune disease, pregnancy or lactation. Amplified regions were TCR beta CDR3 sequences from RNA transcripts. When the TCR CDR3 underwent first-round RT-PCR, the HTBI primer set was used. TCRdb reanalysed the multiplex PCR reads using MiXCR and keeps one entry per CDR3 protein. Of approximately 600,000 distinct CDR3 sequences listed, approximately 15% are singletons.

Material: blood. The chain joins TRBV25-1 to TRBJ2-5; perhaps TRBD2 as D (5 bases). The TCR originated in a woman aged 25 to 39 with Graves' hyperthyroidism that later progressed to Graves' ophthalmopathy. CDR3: CASENRGTQYF. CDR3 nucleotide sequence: TGTGCCAGCGAAAATCGGGGGACCCAGTACTTC. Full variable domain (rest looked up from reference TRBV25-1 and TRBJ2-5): EADIYQTPRYLVIGTGKKITLECSQTMGHDKMYWYQQDPGMELHLIHYSYGVNSTEKGDLSSESTVSRIRTEHFPLTLESARPSHTSQYLCASENRGTQYFGPGTRLLVL.